These T cell receptor beta chains were read from a single sample in a study of graft-versus-host responses after intestinal transplantation. Sequenced by immunoSEQ multiplex PCR; TCRdb stores in-frame clones only, minus some. The table has some 46,000 clones, 85% to 95% seen once. Sequenced here: PBMCs, sampled approximately 340 days after intestinal transplant. These receptor sequences come from a human patient who received an intestinal transplant, so some T cells may come from the graft donor. CDR3s include the opening cysteine and the closing phenylalanine or tryptophan. Fields, in order: J gene, D gene, V gene, CDR3 DNA, CDR3 protein. D genes are given only for firm matches.

>TRBJ2-1|TRBD2|TRBV7-9
TGTGCCAGCAGCCAAGGACTAGCGGGGTACAATGAGCAGTTCTTC
CASSQGLAGYNEQFF
>TRBJ1-2|TRBD1|TRBV11-3
TGTGCCAGCAGCATATACACAGGGGTAGATGATGGCTACACCTTC
CASSIYTGVDDGYTF
>TRBJ1-2|NA|TRBV29-1
TGCAGCGTCCTACAGGGAAACTATGGCTACACCTTC
CSVLQGNYGYTF
>TRBJ2-3|TRBD2|TRBV9
TGTGCCAGCAGTCTTGGACTAGCGGGGGTCACAGATACGCAGTATTTT
CASSLGLAGVTDTQYF
>TRBJ2-3|NA|TRBV25-1
TGTGCCAGCAGACTACAGGGGGGGTTCGCAGATACGCAGTATTTT
CASRLQGGFADTQYF
>TRBJ2-7|NA|TRBV4-2
TGTGCCAGCAGCCGAGCGTTGGACAGTCCCTACGAGCAGTACTTC
CASSRALDSPYEQYF
>TRBJ1-2|TRBD1|TRBV5-1
TGCGCCAGCAGCTGGGGACAGTATCCCCCGGTGGGCTACACCTTC
CASSWGQYPPVGYTF
>TRBJ2-1|NA|TRBV9
TGTGCCAGCAGGAAAAGGGACGGGGGAACCTACAATGAGCAGTTCTTC
CASRKRDGGTYNEQFF
>TRBJ2-3|NA|TRBV7-9
TGTGCCAGCAGCCTTGACTCCAGCCAAGATACGCAGTATTTT
CASSLDSSQDTQYF
>TRBJ2-7|TRBD1|TRBV2
TGTGCCAGCAAGATCCGGGACAGGGGCTACGAGCAGTACTTC
CASKIRDRGYEQYF
>TRBJ2-7|NA|TRBV10-3
TGTGCCATCAGAGGGGGGGGGCGGAGAGGCGAGCAGTACTTC
CAIRGGGRRGEQYF
>TRBJ2-5|NA|TRBV2
TGTGCCAGCAGTGAACAGACGGAAGAGACCCAGTACTTC
CASSEQTEETQYF
>TRBJ2-1|NA|TRBV27
TGTGCCAGCAGTTTATTCCCGGAGGGGGGGGCCGCCTACAATGAGCAGTTCTTC
CASSLFPEGGAAYNEQFF
>TRBJ2-3|NA|TRBV30
TGTGCCTGGAGTGTACGGCAGTTGTCGACCGATACGCAGTATTTT
CAWSVRQLSTDTQYF
>TRBJ1-2|NA|TRBV6-5
TGTGCCAGCAGTTATCGCCGAGGTTCTATTGGCTACACCTTC
CASSYRRGSIGYTF
>TRBJ1-5|TRBD1|TRBV4-2
TGTGCCAGCAGCCAAGATAGTGACAGGGGGGGACAGCCCCAGCATTTT
CASSQDSDRGGQPQHF
>TRBJ2-1|NA|TRBV5-6
TGTGCCAGCAGCTTGGTACAGCATGACGAGTTCTTC
CASSLVQHDEFF
>TRBJ2-2|TRBD2|TRBV4-2
TGTGCCAGCAGCCCGGCTACTAGCGGGGGGGCCGGGGAGCTGTTTTTT
CASSPATSGGAGELFF
>TRBJ1-2|NA|TRBV29-1
TGCAGCGTTGTCGACCGGACAGCTAACTATGGCTACACCTTC
CSVVDRTANYGYTF